This paragraph reports one T cell receptor (beta chain). This specimen belongs to a study of OX40 agonist ivuxolimab in advanced cancers. As for the study in general: At roughly 83% male, the cohort had a mean age of 60 years, ranging from about 20 to 79. People who had prior anti-PD-1, anti-PD-L1 or anti-CTLA-4 therapy could take part, and 40% had some. Three patients, one with hepatocellular carcinoma and two with cutaneous melanoma, achieved partial responses.

Germline assignment: CDR1 SQVTM and CDR2 ANQGSEA. The length of the CDR3 is 14 residues. Trimming shortened V by 4 bases and J by 4 bases, and 16 bases separated the two germline ends. The method was immunoSEQ multiplex PCR; TCRdb's version includes in-frame clones alone and lacks a portion of them. In the table there are 60,000 to 70,000 clones, roughly four fifths of which are singletons. This receptor was obtained from an adult with an advanced solid tumor such as melanoma, head and neck, liver or kidney cancer. The gene calls are TRBV29-1 and TRBJ1-1; D might be TRBD1 (5 bases). Sequenced material: CD4+ or CD8+ T cells sorted from blood, taken in a trial of the OX40 agonist ivuxolimab. CDR3 nucleotides: TGCAGCGTTGCACTCGGGGCGGCCGGCACTGAAGCTTTCTTT. This translates into CSVALGAAGTEAFF.